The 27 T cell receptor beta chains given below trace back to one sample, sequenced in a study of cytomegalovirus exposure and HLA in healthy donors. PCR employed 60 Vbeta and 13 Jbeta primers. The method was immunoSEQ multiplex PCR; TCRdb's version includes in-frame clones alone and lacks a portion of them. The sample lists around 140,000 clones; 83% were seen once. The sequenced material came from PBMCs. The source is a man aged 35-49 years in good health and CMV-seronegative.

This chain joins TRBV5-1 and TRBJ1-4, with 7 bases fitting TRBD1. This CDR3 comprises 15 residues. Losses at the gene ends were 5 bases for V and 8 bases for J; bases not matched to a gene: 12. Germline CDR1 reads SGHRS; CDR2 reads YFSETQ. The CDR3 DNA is TGCGCCAGCAGGCCCGAAGGGGGCTCCGGAGAAAAACTGTTTTTT. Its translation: CASRPEGGSGEKLFF.

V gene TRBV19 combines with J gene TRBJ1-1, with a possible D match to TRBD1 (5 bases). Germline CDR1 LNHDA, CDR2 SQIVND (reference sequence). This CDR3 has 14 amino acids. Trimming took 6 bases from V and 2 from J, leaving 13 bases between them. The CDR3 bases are TGTGCCAGTAGGGGGGACTTCTATAACACTGAAGCTTTCTTT. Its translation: CASRGDFYNTEAFF. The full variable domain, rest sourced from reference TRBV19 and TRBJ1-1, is DGGITQSPKYLFRKEGQNVTLSCEQNLNHDAMYWYRQDPGQGLRLIYYSQIVNDFQKGDIAEGYSVSREKKESFPLTVTSAQKNPTAFYLCASRGDFYNTEAFFGQGTRLTVV.

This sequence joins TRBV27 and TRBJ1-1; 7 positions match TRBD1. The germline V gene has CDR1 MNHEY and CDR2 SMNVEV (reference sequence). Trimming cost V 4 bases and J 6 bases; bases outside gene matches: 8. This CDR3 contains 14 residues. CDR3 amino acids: CASSSPQGGPEAFF. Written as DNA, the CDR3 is TGTGCCAGCAGTTCCCCCCAGGGGGGCCCTGAAGCTTTCTTT.

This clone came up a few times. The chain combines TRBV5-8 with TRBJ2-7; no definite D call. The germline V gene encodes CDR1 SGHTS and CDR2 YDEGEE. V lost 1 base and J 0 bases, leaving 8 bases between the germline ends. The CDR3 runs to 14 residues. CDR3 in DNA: TGTGCCAGCAGCTTGCTCTCGAGCTCCTACGAGCAGTACTTC. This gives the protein CASSLLSSSYEQYF.

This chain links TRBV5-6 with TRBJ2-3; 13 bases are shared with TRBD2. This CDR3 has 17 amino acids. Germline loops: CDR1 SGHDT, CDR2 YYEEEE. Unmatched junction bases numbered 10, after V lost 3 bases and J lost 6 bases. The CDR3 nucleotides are TGTGCCAGCAGCTCGACGTGGACTAGCGGGGGATGGGATACGCAGTATTTT. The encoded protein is CASSSTWTSGGWDTQYF.

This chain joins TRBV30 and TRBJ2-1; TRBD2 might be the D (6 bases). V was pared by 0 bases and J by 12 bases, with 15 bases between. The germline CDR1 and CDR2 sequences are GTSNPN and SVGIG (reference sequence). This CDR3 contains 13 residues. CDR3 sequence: CAWSVSALGGQFF. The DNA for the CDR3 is TGTGCCTGGAGTGTTTCTGCTTTGGGAGGGCAGTTCTTC.

The CDR3 is CAISEPSPGTGDTEAFF. The CDR3 DNA sequence: TGTGCCATCAGTGAGCCGTCTCCCGGGACAGGGGACACTGAAGCTTTCTTT. The rearrangement links TRBV10-3 to TRBJ1-1, with 10 bases matching TRBD1. CDR3 length: 17 residues. Losses at the gene ends were 2 bases for V and 3 bases for J; bases not matched to a gene: 9. CDR1 is ENHRY and CDR2 is SYGVKD in the germline V gene.

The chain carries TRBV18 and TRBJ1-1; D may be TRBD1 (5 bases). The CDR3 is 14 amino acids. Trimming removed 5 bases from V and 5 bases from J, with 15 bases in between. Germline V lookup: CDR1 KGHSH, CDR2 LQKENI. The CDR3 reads CASSATRAGTEAFF. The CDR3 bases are TGTGCCAGCTCAGCCACGAGAGCAGGGACTGAAGCTTTCTTT.

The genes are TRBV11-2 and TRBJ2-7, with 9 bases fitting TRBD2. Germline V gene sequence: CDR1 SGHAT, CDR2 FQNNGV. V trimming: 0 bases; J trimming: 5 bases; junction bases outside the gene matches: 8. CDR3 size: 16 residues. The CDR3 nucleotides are TGTGCCAGCAGCTTAGATCGGGTAGCGGGAGATGACGAGCAGTACTTC. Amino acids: CASSLDRVAGDDEQYF.

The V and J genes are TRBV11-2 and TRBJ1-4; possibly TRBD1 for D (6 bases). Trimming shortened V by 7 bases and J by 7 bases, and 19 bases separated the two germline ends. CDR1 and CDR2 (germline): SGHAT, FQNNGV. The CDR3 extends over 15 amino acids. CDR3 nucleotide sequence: TGTGCCAGCAACGGGGGGGCAGGGCCTCCTGAAAAACTGTTTTTT. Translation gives CASNGGAGPPEKLFF.

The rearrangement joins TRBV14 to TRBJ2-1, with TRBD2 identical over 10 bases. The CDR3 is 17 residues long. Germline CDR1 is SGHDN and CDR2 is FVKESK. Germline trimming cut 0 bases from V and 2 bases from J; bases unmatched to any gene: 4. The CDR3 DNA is TGTGCCAGCAGCCAAGAGGTAGCGGGAGGACCCTACAATGAGCAGTTCTTC. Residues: CASSQEVAGGPYNEQFF.

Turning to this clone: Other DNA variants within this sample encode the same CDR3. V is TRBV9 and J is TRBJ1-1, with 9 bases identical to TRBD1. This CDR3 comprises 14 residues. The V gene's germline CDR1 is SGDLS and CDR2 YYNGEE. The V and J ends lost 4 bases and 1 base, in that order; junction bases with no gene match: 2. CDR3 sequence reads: CASSRGQGNTEAFF. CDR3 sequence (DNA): TGTGCCAGCAGCCGGGGACAGGGGAACACTGAAGCTTTCTTT.

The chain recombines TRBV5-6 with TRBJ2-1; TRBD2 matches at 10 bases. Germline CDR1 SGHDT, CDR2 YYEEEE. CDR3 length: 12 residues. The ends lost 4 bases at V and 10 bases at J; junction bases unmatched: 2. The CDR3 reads CASSLAGVEQFF. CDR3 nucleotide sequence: TGTGCCAGCAGCCTAGCGGGAGTCGAGCAGTTCTTC.

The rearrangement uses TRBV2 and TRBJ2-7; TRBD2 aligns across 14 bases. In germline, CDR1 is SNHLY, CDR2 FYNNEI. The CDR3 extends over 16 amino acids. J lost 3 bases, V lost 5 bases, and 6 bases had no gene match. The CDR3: CASSRTSGRTIYEQYF. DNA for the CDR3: TGTGCCAGCAGTCGGACTAGCGGGAGGACAATCTACGAGCAGTACTTC.

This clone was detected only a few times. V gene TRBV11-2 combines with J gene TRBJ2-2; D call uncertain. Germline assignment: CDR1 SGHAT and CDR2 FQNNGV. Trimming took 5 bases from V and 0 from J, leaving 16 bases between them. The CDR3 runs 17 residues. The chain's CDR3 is CASSPGSWAANTGELFF. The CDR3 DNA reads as TGTGCCAGCAGCCCCGGTAGTTGGGCCGCGAACACCGGGGAGCTGTTTTTT.

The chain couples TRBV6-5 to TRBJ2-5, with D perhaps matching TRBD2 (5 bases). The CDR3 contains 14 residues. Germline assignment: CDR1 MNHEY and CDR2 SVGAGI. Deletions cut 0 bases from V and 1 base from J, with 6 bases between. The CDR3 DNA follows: TGTGCCAGCAGTTACTCTGCGGGCCAAGAGACCCAGTACTTC. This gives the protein CASSYSAGQETQYF.

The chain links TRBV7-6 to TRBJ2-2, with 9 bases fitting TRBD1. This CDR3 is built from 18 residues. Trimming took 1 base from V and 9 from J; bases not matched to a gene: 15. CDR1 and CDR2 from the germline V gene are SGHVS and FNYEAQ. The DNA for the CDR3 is TGTGCCAGCAGCTTAGGGCGTGCGGGACAGGGTATGATCCGGGAGCTGTTTTTT. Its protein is CASSLGRAGQGMIRELFF.

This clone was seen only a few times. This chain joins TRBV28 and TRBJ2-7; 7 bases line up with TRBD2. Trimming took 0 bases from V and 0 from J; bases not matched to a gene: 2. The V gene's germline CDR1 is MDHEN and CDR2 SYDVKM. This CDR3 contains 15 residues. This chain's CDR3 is CASSLWGTISYEQYF. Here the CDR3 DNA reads TGTGCCAGCAGTTTATGGGGGACTATCTCCTACGAGCAGTACTTC.

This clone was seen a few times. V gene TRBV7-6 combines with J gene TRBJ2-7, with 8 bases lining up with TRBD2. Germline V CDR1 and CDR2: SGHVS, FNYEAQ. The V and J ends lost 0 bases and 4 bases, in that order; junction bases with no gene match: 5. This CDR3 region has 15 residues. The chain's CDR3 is CASSLASGSGYEQYF. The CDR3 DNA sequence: TGTGCCAGCAGCTTAGCAAGCGGGAGTGGATACGAGCAGTACTTC.

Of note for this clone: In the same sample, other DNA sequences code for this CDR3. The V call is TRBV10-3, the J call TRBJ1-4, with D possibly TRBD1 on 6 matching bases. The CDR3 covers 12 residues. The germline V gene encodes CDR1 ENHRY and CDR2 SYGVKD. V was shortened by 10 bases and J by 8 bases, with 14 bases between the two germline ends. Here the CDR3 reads CATGLGAEKLFF. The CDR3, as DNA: TGTGCCACGGGGTTGGGGGCGGAAAAACTGTTTTTT.

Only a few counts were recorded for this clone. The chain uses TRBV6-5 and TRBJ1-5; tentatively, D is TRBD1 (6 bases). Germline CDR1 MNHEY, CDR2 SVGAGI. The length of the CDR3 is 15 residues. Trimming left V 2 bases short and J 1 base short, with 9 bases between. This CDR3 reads CASSYRGTSNQPQHF. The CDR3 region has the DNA TGTGCCAGCAGTTACAGGGGGACGAGCAATCAGCCCCAGCATTTT.

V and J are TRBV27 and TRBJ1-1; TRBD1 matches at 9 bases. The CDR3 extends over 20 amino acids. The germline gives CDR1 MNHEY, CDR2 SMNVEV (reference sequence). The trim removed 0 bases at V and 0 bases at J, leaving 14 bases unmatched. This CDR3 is CASSLSAPFDRGEMNTEAFF. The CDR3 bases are TGTGCCAGCAGTTTATCAGCCCCTTTCGACAGGGGGGAGATGAACACTGAAGCTTTCTTT.

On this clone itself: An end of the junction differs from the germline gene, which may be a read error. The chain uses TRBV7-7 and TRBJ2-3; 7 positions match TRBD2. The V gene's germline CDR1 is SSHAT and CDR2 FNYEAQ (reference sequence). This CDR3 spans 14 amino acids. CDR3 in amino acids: CASSLGGGIDTQYF. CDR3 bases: TGTGCTAGCAGCCTAGGCGGGGGAATCGATACGCAGTATTTT.

The CDR3: CASSYSGVRRSPLHF. CDR3 DNA: TGTGCCAGCAGTTACTCCGGGGTTAGGCGTTCACCCCTCCACTTT. The chain has TRBV6-6 and TRBJ1-6; no reliable D call. This CDR3 is 15 amino acids long. Between the trimmed V and J ends, which lost 0 bases and 9 bases, there was a span of 12 bases. CDR1 MNHNY and CDR2 SVGAGI come from the germline V gene (reference sequence).

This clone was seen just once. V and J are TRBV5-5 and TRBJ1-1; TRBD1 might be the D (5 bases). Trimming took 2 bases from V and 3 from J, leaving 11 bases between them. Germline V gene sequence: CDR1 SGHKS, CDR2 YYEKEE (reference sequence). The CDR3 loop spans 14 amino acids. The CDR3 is CASSLSAGDTEAFF. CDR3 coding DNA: TGTGCCAGCAGCTTATCCGCGGGGGACACTGAAGCTTTCTTT.

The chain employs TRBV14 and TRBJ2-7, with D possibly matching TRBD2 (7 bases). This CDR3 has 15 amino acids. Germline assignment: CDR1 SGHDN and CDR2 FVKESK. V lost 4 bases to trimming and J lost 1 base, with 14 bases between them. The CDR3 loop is CASSPRGGTSYEQYF. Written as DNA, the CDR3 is TGTGCCAGCAGCCCGAGGGGGGGCACTTCCTACGAGCAGTACTTC.

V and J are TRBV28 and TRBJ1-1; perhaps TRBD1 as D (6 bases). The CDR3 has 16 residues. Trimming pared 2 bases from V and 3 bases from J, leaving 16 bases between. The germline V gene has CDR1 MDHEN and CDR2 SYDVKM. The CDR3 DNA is TGTGCCAGCAGTTTAATGGACAGACCTTTGGACACTGAAGCTTTCTTT. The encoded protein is CASSLMDRPLDTEAFF.